This note documents a single T cell receptor beta chain sequence. These data are taken from a study of cytomegalovirus exposure and HLA in healthy donors. The ends lost 7 bases at V and 4 bases at J; junction bases unmatched: 9. This CDR3 has 14 residues. CDR1 and CDR2 from the germline V gene are LNHDA and SQIVND (reference sequence). This PCR relied on a set of 60 Vbeta primers and 13 Jbeta primers. Data came from immunoSEQ multiplex PCR; TCRdb stores just in-frame clones and leaves some out. The sample yields 130,000 to 150,000 clones, 80% seen once. The TCR was taken from a male donor in good health and CMV-seronegative. The sequenced material came from PBMCs. The chain employs TRBV19 and TRBJ1-1; TRBD1 matches 7 bases. CDR3 DNA sequence: TGTGCCAGTACCGTCAGGGGGTCGAGCACTGAAGCTTTCTTT. As protein: CASTVRGSSTEAFF.